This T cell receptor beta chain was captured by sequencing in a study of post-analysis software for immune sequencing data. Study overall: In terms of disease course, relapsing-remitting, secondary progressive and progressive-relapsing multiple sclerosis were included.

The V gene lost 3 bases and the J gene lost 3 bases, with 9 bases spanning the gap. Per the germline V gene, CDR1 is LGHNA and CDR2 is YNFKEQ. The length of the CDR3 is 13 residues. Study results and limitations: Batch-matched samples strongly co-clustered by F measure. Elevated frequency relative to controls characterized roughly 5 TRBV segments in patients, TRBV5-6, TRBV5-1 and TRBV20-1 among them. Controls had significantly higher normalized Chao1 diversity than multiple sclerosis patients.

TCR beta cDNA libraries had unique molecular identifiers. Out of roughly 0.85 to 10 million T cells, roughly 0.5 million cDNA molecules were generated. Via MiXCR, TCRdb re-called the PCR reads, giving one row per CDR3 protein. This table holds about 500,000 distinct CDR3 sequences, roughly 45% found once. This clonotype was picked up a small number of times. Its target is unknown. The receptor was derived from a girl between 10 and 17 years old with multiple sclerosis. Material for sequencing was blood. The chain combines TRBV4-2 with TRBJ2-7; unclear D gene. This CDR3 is CASSHSSNYEQYF. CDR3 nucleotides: TGTGCCAGCAGCCATTCATCCAACTACGAGCAGTACTTC.